The present T cell receptor (beta chain) was sequenced within a study of CD8 T cells in ankylosing spondylitis. Library preparation for TCR beta used quantitative 5'-RACE with molecular barcodes. TCRdb passed the 5' RACE reads through MiXCR, listing each CDR3 protein once. The sample lists around 490,000 distinct CDR3 sequences, roughly 5.3% occurring once. The CDR3 consists of 15 residues. Germline loops: CDR1 MGHDK, CDR2 SYGVNS. V shed 4 bases, J shed 4 bases, and the junction held 8 bases outside the gene matches. General study findings and limits: Reportedly, disease-linked clones are significantly enriched in ankylosing spondylitis patients' matched synovial fluid. Earlier studies detected some motif variants in reactive arthritis synovial fluid and blood. Disease-linked clones were found to be CD8+ and relatively rare in peripheral blood. Seemingly distinctive of ankylosing spondylitis blood was a TCR beta motif formed by eight highly homologous variants.

This clonotype was seen ten or more times. Its antigen remains unidentified. The specimen sequenced was blood, either unsorted or a sorted T cell fraction (not recorded which). The genes are TRBV25-1 and TRBJ2-3; TRBD1 aligns across 7 bases. This TCR came from a male donor with ankylosing spondylitis. The CDR3 spells CASSADRDRADTQYF. The CDR3, as DNA: TGTGCCAGCAGTGCCGACAGGGATCGGGCAGATACGCAGTATTTT.